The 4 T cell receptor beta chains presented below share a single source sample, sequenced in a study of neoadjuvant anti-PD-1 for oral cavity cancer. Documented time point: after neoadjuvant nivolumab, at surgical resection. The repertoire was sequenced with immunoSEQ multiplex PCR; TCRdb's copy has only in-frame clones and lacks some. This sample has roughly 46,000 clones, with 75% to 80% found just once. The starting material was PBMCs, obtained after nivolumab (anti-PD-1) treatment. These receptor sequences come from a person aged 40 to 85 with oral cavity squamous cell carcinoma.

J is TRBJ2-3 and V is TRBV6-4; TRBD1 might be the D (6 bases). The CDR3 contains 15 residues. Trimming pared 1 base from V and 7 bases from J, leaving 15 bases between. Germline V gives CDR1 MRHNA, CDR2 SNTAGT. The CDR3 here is CASSDLRQAPYTQYF. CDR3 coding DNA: TGTGCCAGCAGTGACTTGAGACAGGCGCCCTATACGCAGTATTTT.

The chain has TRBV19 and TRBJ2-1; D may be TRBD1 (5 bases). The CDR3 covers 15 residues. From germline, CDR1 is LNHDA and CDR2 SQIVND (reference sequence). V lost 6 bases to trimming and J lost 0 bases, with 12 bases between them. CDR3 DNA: TGTGCCAGTAGAGTACAGGCCTACTCCTACAATGAGCAGTTCTTC. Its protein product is CASRVQAYSYNEQFF.

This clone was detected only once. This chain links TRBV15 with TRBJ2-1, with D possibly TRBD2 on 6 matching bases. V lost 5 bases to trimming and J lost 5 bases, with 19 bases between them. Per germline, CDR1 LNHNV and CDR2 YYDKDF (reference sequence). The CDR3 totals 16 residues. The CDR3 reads CATSGADYRPNNEQFF. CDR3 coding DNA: TGTGCCACCAGCGGCGCGGACTACAGGCCTAACAATGAGCAGTTCTTC.

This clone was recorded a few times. The CDR3 loop reads CASTTEPGVTEAFF. The CDR3 bases are TGTGCCAGCACTACCGAACCAGGAGTCACTGAAGCTTTCTTT. This chain connects TRBV2 to TRBJ1-1; D gene ambiguous. The CDR3 has 14 residues. Per germline, CDR1 SNHLY and CDR2 FYNNEI. The germline V and J ends were trimmed by 7 bases and 4 bases, with 16 bases remaining between them.